Following are 27 T cell receptor beta chains from one sample sequenced in a study of T cell responses to AZD1222 COVID-19 vaccine. TCRdb keeps only in-frame clones here, not all; method: immunoSEQ multiplex PCR. This table holds roughly 130,000 clones, around 90% found once. This material consisted of peripheral blood, taken on day 0 of AZD1222 vaccination. All receptors come from an adult in good health.

V gene TRBV28 combines with J gene TRBJ1-6; possibly TRBD1 for D (5 bases). CDR1 and CDR2 from the germline V gene are MDHEN and SYDVKM. Trimming shortened V by 4 bases and J by 9 bases, and 13 bases separated the two germline ends. The CDR3 contains 14 residues. CDR3 region: CASSSGQGTSPLHF. The CDR3 DNA reads TGTGCCAGCAGTTCGGGGCAGGGCACTTCACCCCTCCACTTT.

This clone was counted a single time. The chain combines TRBV7-6 with TRBJ2-6; D possibly corresponds to TRBD1 (5 bases). The CDR3 extends over 19 amino acids. Between the trimmed V and J ends, which lost 1 base and 2 bases, there was a span of 18 bases. Germline CDR1 is SGHVS and CDR2 is FNYEAQ. The CDR3 bases are TGTGCCAGCAGCTTAGTTGGTCTGGGCAGGGCCACTGGGGCCAACGTCCTGACTTTC. It yields the protein CASSLVGLGRATGANVLTF.

The gene calls are TRBV4-1 and TRBJ2-3; D may be TRBD2 (7 bases). This CDR3 is built from 16 residues. V was clipped by 1 base and J by 3 bases, with 14 bases between them. Germline CDR1 MGHRA, CDR2 YSYEKL. The CDR3 protein is CASSQARGAVTDTQYF. CDR3 nucleotides: TGCGCCAGCAGCCAAGCCCGGGGGGCGGTGACAGATACGCAGTATTTT.

This clone was detected once. V usage is TRBV9 and J usage is TRBJ2-3; 9 nucleotides match TRBD1. There are 15 residues in the CDR3. Trimming at V came to 0 bases and at J to 4 bases, leaving 3 bases not matched to a gene. Germline V CDR1 and CDR2: SGDLS, YYNGEE. This chain's CDR3 is CASSVVTGGSDTQYF. The DNA for the CDR3 is TGTGCCAGCAGCGTAGTGACAGGGGGGTCAGATACGCAGTATTTT.

The chain combines TRBV5-1 with TRBJ1-4; 7 positions match TRBD1. The CDR3 consists of 14 residues. V lost 1 base and J lost 8; bases outside the gene matches: 5. In germline, CDR1 is SGHRS, CDR2 YFSETQ. CDR3 sequence reads: CASSLSGGAEKLFF. The CDR3 nucleotides read TGCGCCAGCAGCTTGTCAGGGGGGGCGGAAAAACTGTTTTTT.

V is TRBV28 and J is TRBJ2-2; TRBD1 matches at 8 bases. This CDR3 has 15 residues. Germline lookup yields CDR1 MDHEN and CDR2 SYDVKM. The V and J ends lost 5 bases and 5 bases, in that order; junction bases with no gene match: 7. The CDR3 region is CASSPRDRLTGELFF. CDR3 bases: TGTGCCAGCAGTCCCCGGGACAGGCTTACCGGGGAGCTGTTTTTT.

The chain combines TRBV9 with TRBJ1-1; 8 nucleotides match TRBD1. Germline CDR1 reads SGDLS; CDR2 reads YYNGEE. The CDR3 sequence is 15 residues long. The trim removed 8 bases at V and 7 bases at J, leaving 16 bases unmatched. The CDR3 reads CASDRGASAGGEAFF. The CDR3 bases are TGTGCCAGTGACAGGGGTGCGTCCGCCGGGGGTGAAGCTTTCTTT.

In its sample, this clone was seen a few times. The chain combines TRBV9 with TRBJ2-7, with 9 bases that match TRBD1. V was clipped by 0 bases and J by 7 bases; unmatched bases: 8. The CDR3 is 15 residues long. The germline CDR1 and CDR2 sequences are SGDLS and YYNGEE. This CDR3 reads CASSVGTGGSWEQYF. The CDR3 nucleotides are TGTGCCAGCAGCGTAGGCACAGGGGGCAGTTGGGAGCAGTACTTC.

The V gene is TRBV30, the J gene TRBJ2-2; 8 bases are shared with TRBD2. V gave up 8 bases and J gave up 0 bases; unmatched junction bases: 8. Germline CDR1 and CDR2: GTSNPN and SVGIG (reference sequence). The CDR3 length is 15 residues. CDR3 DNA: TGTGCCAAAGCGGGGGACACCACGAACACCGGGGAGCTGTTTTTT. Translation gives CAKAGDTTNTGELFF.

The sample holds one count of this clone. The V and J genes are TRBV11-2 and TRBJ1-1; no clear D gene. Germline CDR1 SGHAT, CDR2 FQNNGV. The CDR3 extends over 13 amino acids. The V gene lost 4 bases and the J gene lost 4 bases, with 10 bases spanning the gap. CDR3 amino acids: CASSSQVGTEAFF. CDR3 nucleotides: TGTGCCAGCAGCTCCCAGGTGGGCACTGAAGCTTTCTTT.

This clone was recorded a few times. The chain uses TRBV19 and TRBJ1-5; D remains ambiguous. This CDR3 region has 13 residues. Germline V gene data show CDR1 as LNHDA and CDR2 as SQIVND (reference sequence). V lost 9 bases, J lost 3 bases, and 12 bases lay in between. The CDR3 DNA follows: TGTGCCAGCGCGCCGACAACCAATCAGCCCCAGCATTTT. It is translated as CASAPTTNQPQHF.

The chain recombines TRBV4-1 with TRBJ1-1, with no clear D. The V end was cut by 5 bases, the J end by 1 base, with 11 bases between. CDR1 is MGHRA, CDR2 YSYEKL, per germline. This CDR3 is 14 amino acids long. The CDR3 sequence: CASSFRHENTEAFF. CDR3 nucleotides: TGCGCCAGCAGCTTCCGACACGAGAACACTGAAGCTTTCTTT.

CDR3: CAISESGDRYQPQHF. CDR3 coding DNA: TGTGCCATCAGTGAGTCGGGGGACCGTTATCAGCCCCAGCATTTT. This chain links TRBV10-3 with TRBJ1-5, with D possibly being TRBD1 (5 bases). V was trimmed by 0 bases and J by 5 bases, leaving 11 bases between them. The CDR3 has 15 amino acids. Germline-derived CDR1 and CDR2 are ENHRY and SYGVKD.

The gene calls are TRBV5-1 and TRBJ1-3, with D possibly TRBD1 on 6 matching bases. The CDR3 extends over 14 amino acids. V was shortened by 1 base and J by 8 bases, with 13 bases between the two germline ends. Germline CDR1 is SGHRS and CDR2 is YFSETQ. DNA of the CDR3: TGCGCCAGCAGCTTGACAGGGTATGGTGACACCATATATTTT. The encoded protein is CASSLTGYGDTIYF.

This sequence joins TRBV5-1 and TRBJ2-7; D remains ambiguous. Germline assignment: CDR1 SGHRS and CDR2 YFSETQ. The length of the CDR3 is 14 residues. V gave up 0 bases and J gave up 2 bases, with 9 bases separating them. Here the CDR3 DNA reads TGCGCCAGCAGCTTGGGGTCCTCGGCCTACGAGCAGTACTTC. Protein: CASSLGSSAYEQYF. Full variable domain (missing parts from reference TRBV5-1 and TRBJ2-7): KAGVTQTPRYLIKTRGQQVTLSCSPISGHRSVSWYQQTPGQGLQFLFEYFSETQRNKGNFPGRFSGRQFSNSRSEMNVSTLELGDSALYLCASSLGSSAYEQYFGPGTRLTVT.

The chain carries TRBV9 and TRBJ2-1; 8 positions agree with TRBD2. This CDR3 spans 14 amino acids. Germline CDR1 is SGDLS and CDR2 is YYNGEE. V was clipped by 3 bases and J by 10 bases; unmatched bases: 9. The CDR3 region has the DNA TGTGCCAGCAGCGGTGGGGGACTAGGAGGGGAGCAGTTCTTC. It codes for CASSGGGLGGEQFF.

The chain links TRBV2 to TRBJ2-3, with 7 bases aligning to TRBD1. V dropped 6 bases and J dropped 0; count of bases not matched to a gene: 6. The CDR3 totals 15 residues. Germline V gene sequence: CDR1 SNHLY, CDR2 FYNNEI. The CDR3 nucleotides are TGTGCCAGCAGGTGGGACAGATCTAGCACAGATACGCAGTATTTT. Amino acids: CASRWDRSSTDTQYF.

The chain uses TRBV7-9 and TRBJ1-2; a weak D match, TRBD1 (5 bases). The CDR3 has 15 residues. Per germline, CDR1 SEHNR and CDR2 FQNEAQ (reference sequence). V dropped 3 bases and J dropped 3 bases, with 14 bases sitting between them. The CDR3 protein is CASSFGATEDYGYTF. The CDR3 nucleotides are TGTGCCAGCAGCTTCGGGGCGACGGAGGACTATGGCTACACCTTC. Filled out from reference TRBV7-9 and TRBJ1-2, the complete variable domain reads DTGVSQNPRHKITKRGQNVTFRCDPISEHNRLYWYRQTLGQGPEFLTYFQNEAQLEKSRLLSDRFSAERPKGSFSTLEIQRTEQGDSAMYLCASSFGATEDYGYTFGSGTRLTVV.

V usage is TRBV5-1 and J usage is TRBJ2-1; D is unclear. V was shortened by 3 bases and J by 8 bases, with 9 bases between the two germline ends. Germline loops: CDR1 SGHRS, CDR2 YFSETQ. The CDR3 length is 12 residues. The CDR3 DNA follows: TGCGCCAGCAGCTCTATGATCGATGAGCAGTTCTTC. Its protein product is CASSSMIDEQFF.

The chain joins TRBV12-3 or TRBV12-4 to TRBJ1-5; weak D call: TRBD1 (5 bases). V lost 8 bases to trimming and J lost 1 base, with 9 bases between them. The length of the CDR3 is 13 residues. The CDR3: CASRWGSNQPQHF. The DNA of the CDR3 is TGTGCCAGCCGTTGGGGGAGCAATCAGCCCCAGCATTTT.

This chain uses TRBV7-9 with TRBJ2-2, with D possibly being TRBD2 (5 bases). Looked up from germline, CDR1 is SEHNR and CDR2 is FQNEAQ (reference sequence). The CDR3 has 14 amino acids. Deletions cut 2 bases from V and 3 bases from J, with 7 bases between. The CDR3 sequence is CASSLWGDTGELFF. The DNA for the CDR3 is TGTGCCAGCAGCTTATGGGGAGACACCGGGGAGCTGTTTTTT.

V is TRBV11-2 and J is TRBJ2-3; 7 nucleotides match TRBD1. CDR1 and CDR2 (germline): SGHAT, FQNNGV. This CDR3 contains 15 residues. V was clipped by 1 base and J by 2 bases; unmatched bases: 3. The CDR3 loop reads CASSLGGQITDTQYF. The CDR3 region has the DNA TGTGCCAGCAGCTTAGGGGGACAGATCACAGATACGCAGTATTTT. Looking up the rest from reference TRBV11-2 and TRBJ2-3 gives the full variable domain: EAGVAQSPRYKIIEKRQSVAFWCNPISGHATLYWYQQILGQGPKLLIQFQNNGVVDDSQLPKDRFSAERLKGVDSTLKIQPAKLEDSAVYLCASSLGGQITDTQYFGPGTRLTVL.

The rearrangement links TRBV5-1 to TRBJ1-2; no firm D call. Germline lookup yields CDR1 SGHRS and CDR2 YFSETQ. CDR3 length: 13 residues. The V gene lost 4 bases and the J gene lost 8 bases, with 15 bases spanning the gap. The CDR3 bases are TGCGCCAGCAGCCTCGGGGAGGGAAGCGGCTACACCTTC. Translating it yields CASSLGEGSGYTF.

There are a few counts of this clone. This chain links TRBV27 with TRBJ2-2, with 7 bases identical to TRBD1. With 4 bases clipped from V and 7 bases from J, the junction kept 6 bases outside the gene matches. CDR3 length: 14 amino acids. Germline assignment: CDR1 MNHEY and CDR2 SMNVEV (reference sequence). The CDR3 spells CASSSDRVGGELFF. CDR3 in DNA: TGTGCCAGCAGTTCCGACAGGGTCGGCGGGGAGCTGTTTTTT.

The chain couples TRBV30 to TRBJ1-1; D might be TRBD1 (5 bases). Trimming took 4 bases from V and 5 from J, leaving 17 bases between them. This CDR3 comprises 14 residues. Germline lookup yields CDR1 GTSNPN and CDR2 SVGIG (reference sequence). CDR3 loop: CAWNTGGFTTEAFF. The CDR3 DNA reads as TGTGCCTGGAATACCGGGGGGTTCACGACTGAAGCTTTCTTT. The full variable domain, with the rest looked up from reference TRBV30 and TRBJ1-1, is SQTIHQWPATLVQPVGSPLSLECTVEGTSNPNLYWYRQAAGRGLQLLFYSVGIGQISSEVPQNLSASRPQDRQFILSSKKLLLSDSGFYLCAWNTGGFTTEAFFGQGTRLTVV.

V gene TRBV4-2 combines with J gene TRBJ2-7; D not certain. Germline V gene lookup returns CDR1 LGHNA and CDR2 YNFKEQ. Trimming removed 0 bases at V and 0 bases at J, with 12 bases between. The CDR3 has 16 amino acids. This CDR3 reads CASSQDLLKGSYEQYF. The CDR3 DNA reads TGTGCCAGCAGCCAAGATCTCTTGAAAGGCTCCTACGAGCAGTACTTC.

This rearrangement joins TRBV6-5 to TRBJ1-5; possibly TRBD1 for D (5 bases). V lost 6 bases to trimming and J lost 5 bases, with 11 bases between them. Germline CDR1 and CDR2: MNHEY and SVGAGI. CDR3 length: 13 amino acids. CDR3 region: CASSPGAHQPQHF. In DNA form, the CDR3 reads TGTGCCAGCAGCCCCGGGGCCCATCAGCCCCAGCATTTT.